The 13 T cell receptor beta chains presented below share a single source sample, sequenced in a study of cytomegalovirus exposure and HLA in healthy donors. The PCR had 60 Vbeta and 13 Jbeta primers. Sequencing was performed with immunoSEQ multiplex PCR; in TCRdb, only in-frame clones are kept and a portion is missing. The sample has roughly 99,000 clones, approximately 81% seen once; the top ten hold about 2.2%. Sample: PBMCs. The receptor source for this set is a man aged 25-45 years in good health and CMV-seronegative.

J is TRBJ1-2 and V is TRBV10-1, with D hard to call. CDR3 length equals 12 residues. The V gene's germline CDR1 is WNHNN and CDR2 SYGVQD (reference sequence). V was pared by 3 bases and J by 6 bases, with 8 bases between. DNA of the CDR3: TGCGCCAGCAGTGACGGAGACCATGGCTACACCTTC. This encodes CASSDGDHGYTF.

The CDR3 DNA follows: TGTGCCAGTAGTACCAGGGGATGGCCTGAAGCTTTCTTT. Translation: CASSTRGWPEAFF. The chain uses TRBV19 and TRBJ1-1, with D maybe TRBD1 (6 bases). This CDR3 is built from 13 residues. Germline V gene sequence: CDR1 LNHDA, CDR2 SQIVND (reference sequence). V lost 4 bases, J lost 6 bases, and 12 bases lay in between.

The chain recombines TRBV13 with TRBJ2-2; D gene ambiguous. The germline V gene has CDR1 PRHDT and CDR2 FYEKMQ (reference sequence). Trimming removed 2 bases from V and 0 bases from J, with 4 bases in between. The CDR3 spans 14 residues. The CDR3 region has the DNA TGTGCCAGCAGCTTACCTTCGAACACCGGGGAGCTGTTTTTT. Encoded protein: CASSLPSNTGELFF.

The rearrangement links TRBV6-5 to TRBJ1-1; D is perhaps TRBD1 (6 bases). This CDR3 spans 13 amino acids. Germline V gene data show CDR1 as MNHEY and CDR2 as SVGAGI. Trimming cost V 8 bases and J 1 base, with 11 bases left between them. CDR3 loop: CASWTEPNTEAFF. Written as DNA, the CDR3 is TGTGCCAGCTGGACAGAACCGAACACTGAAGCTTTCTTT.

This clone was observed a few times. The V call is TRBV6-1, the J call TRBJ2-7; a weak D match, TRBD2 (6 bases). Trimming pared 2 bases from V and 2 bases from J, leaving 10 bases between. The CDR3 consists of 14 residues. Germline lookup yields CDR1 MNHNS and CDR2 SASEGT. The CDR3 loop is CASSEWGDPYEQYF. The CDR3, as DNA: TGTGCCAGCAGTGAATGGGGGGACCCCTACGAGCAGTACTTC.

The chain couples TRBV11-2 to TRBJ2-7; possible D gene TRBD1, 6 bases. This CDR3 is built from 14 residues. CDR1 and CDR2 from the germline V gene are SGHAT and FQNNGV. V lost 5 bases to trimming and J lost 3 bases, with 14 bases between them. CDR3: CASSTETGVYEQYF. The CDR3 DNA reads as TGTGCCAGCAGCACCGAGACAGGTGTCTACGAGCAGTACTTC.

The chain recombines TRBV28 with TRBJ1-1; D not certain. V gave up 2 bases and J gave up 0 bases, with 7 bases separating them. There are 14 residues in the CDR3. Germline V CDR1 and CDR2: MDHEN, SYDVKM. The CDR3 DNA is TGTGCCAGCAGTTTACGGTCGGTGAACACTGAAGCTTTCTTT. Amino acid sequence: CASSLRSVNTEAFF.

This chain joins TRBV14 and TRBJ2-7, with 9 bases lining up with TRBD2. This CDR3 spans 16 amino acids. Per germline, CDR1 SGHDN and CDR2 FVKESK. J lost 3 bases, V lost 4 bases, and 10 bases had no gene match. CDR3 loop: CASSRAVGAGGYEQYF. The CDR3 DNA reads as TGTGCCAGCAGCCGAGCCGTCGGAGCGGGAGGCTACGAGCAGTACTTC.

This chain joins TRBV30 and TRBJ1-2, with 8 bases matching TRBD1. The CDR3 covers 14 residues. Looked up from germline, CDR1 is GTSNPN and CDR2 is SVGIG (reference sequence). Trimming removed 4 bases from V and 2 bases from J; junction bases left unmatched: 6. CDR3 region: CAWTPDRANYGYTF. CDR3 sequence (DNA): TGTGCCTGGACCCCGGACAGGGCCAACTATGGCTACACCTTC. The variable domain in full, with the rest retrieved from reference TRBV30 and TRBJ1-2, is SQTIHQWPATLVQPVGSPLSLECTVEGTSNPNLYWYRQAAGRGLQLLFYSVGIGQISSEVPQNLSASRPQDRQFILSSKKLLLSDSGFYLCAWTPDRANYGYTFGSGTRLTVV.

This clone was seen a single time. The CDR3 coding sequence is TGTGCCAGCTCACCAGCGGGACGGTCGAATAACCAGCCCCAGCATTTT. Translation: CASSPAGRSNNQPQHF. This rearrangement joins TRBV18 to TRBJ1-5; possible D gene TRBD1, 5 bases. Germline V gene sequence: CDR1 KGHSH, CDR2 LQKENI. Trimming took 2 bases from V and 7 from J, leaving 18 bases between them. The CDR3 is 16 amino acids.

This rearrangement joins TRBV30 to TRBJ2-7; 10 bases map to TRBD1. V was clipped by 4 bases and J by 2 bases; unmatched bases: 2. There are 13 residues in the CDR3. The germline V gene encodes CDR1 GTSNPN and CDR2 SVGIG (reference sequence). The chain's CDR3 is CAWTGTGAYEQYF. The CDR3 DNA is TGTGCCTGGACCGGGACAGGGGCCTACGAGCAGTACTTC.

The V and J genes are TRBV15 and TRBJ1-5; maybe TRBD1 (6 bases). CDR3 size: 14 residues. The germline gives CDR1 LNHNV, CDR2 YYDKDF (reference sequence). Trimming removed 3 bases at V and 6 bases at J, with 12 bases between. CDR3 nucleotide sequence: TGTGCCACCAGCAGTGGGAGGGGGGTTCAGCCCCAGCATTTT. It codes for CATSSGRGVQPQHF.

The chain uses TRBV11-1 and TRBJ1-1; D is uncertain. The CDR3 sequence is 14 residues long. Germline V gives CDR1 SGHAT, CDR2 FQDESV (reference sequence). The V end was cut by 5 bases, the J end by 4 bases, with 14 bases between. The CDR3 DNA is TGTGCCAGCAGCCCCGAGTGGCGGAGCACTGAAGCTTTCTTT. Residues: CASSPEWRSTEAFF.